This T cell receptor beta chain was identified during a study of blood T cell repertoires in COVID-19. Overall study context: Samples representing acute and convalescent COVID-19 were sourced from the United States, Italy and Spain.

In the authors' methods: From reference gene primer amplification, estimates of nucleated cell counts were derived. The method was immunoSEQ multiplex PCR; TCRdb's version includes in-frame clones alone and lacks a portion of them. That table gives V, J and clone size, and the DNA gave D and trimming. The sample holds about 81,000 clones, approximately 90% seen once. Recruitment covered about two dozen US areas and drew participants whose ages spanned about 18 to 90 years. Sequencing used PBMCs or T cells enriched from blood (not recorded which). The source of this sequence is a woman between 50 and 59 years old with acute COVID-19.

CDR3 sequence (DNA): TGCGCCAGCAGCCCCTTGGGATTAGGGGTAAATGAGCAGTTCTTC. Amino acids: CASSPLGLGVNEQFF. The gene calls are TRBV5-1 and TRBJ2-1; TRBD1 is a possible D gene (5 bases). Germline values: CDR1 SGHRS, CDR2 YFSETQ. Trimming shortened V by 4 bases and J by 7 bases, and 18 bases separated the two germline ends. The CDR3 is 15 amino acids. Supplemented by reference TRBV5-1 and TRBJ2-1, the full variable domain reads KAGVTQTPRYLIKTRGQQVTLSCSPISGHRSVSWYQQTPGQGLQFLFEYFSETQRNKGNFPGRFSGRQFSNSRSEMNVSTLELGDSALYLCASSPLGLGVNEQFFGPGTRLTVL.